Following are 24 T cell receptor beta chains from one sample sequenced in a study of blood T cell repertoires in COVID-19. Assay used: immunoSEQ multiplex PCR; TCRdb lists only in-frame clones, some missing. The profile covers about 190,000 clones, with around 83% appearing a single time and 3% to 3.5% taken by the ten largest. The specimen sequenced was PBMCs or T cells enriched from blood (not recorded which). These receptors originate from a woman aged 25 to 45 who had been exposed to COVID-19.

The chain employs TRBV9 and TRBJ2-1; TRBD1 agrees at 8 bases. Germline V gene lookup returns CDR1 SGDLS and CDR2 YYNGEE. With 3 bases clipped from V and 10 bases from J, the junction kept 3 bases outside the gene matches. The CDR3 spans 12 residues. CDR3 coding DNA: TGTGCCAGCAGCGGGCCAGGGGGCGAGCAGTTCTTC. Encoded protein: CASSGPGGEQFF. The full variable domain, rest sourced from reference TRBV9 and TRBJ2-1, is DSGVTQTPKHLITATGQRVTLRCSPRSGDLSVYWYQQSLDQGLQFLIQYYNGEERAKGNILERFSAQQFPDLHSELNLSSLELGDSALYFCASSGPGGEQFFGPGTRLTVL.

The CDR3 DNA sequence: TGTGCCAGCCGTTCCTCTGAGTACCAAGAGACCCAGTACTTC. It yields the protein CASRSSEYQETQYF. V and J are TRBV19 and TRBJ2-5, with unresolved D. CDR3 length: 14 residues. Trimming left V 9 bases short and J 0 bases short, with 14 bases between. The germline V gene has CDR1 LNHDA and CDR2 SQIVND (reference sequence).

The chain joins TRBV7-9 to TRBJ1-1; 7 nucleotides line up with TRBD1. The germline V gene encodes CDR1 SEHNR and CDR2 FQNEAQ (reference sequence). The CDR3 extends over 13 amino acids. Losses at the gene ends were 5 bases for V and 4 bases for J; bases not matched to a gene: 4. The CDR3 coding sequence is TGTGCCAGCAGCCGGGGGACAGCCACTGAAGCTTTCTTT. It specifies CASSRGTATEAFF.

This chain connects TRBV25-1 to TRBJ1-6; perhaps TRBD1 as D (6 bases). Germline V lookup: CDR1 MGHDK, CDR2 SYGVNS. V gave up 1 base and J gave up 5 bases, with 15 bases separating them. This CDR3 is 17 amino acids long. CDR3 nucleotides: TGTGCCAGCAGTGAATTATCCGGACAGCTTAATAATTCACCCCTCCACTTT. Its translation is CASSELSGQLNNSPLHF.

This clone was recorded once. This chain's CDR3 is CASSLVRQGGTSPLHF. CDR3 DNA: TGCGCCAGCAGCTTGGTCCGACAGGGCGGTACATCACCCCTCCACTTT. The V and J genes are TRBV5-1 and TRBJ1-6; 7 nucleotides line up with TRBD1. Germline V gives CDR1 SGHRS, CDR2 YFSETQ. The CDR3 contains 16 residues. With 0 bases clipped from V and 10 bases from J, the junction kept 10 bases outside the gene matches. Together with reference TRBV5-1 and TRBJ1-6, the CDR3 gives the full variable domain: KAGVTQTPRYLIKTRGQQVTLSCSPISGHRSVSWYQQTPGQGLQFLFEYFSETQRNKGNFPGRFSGRQFSNSRSEMNVSTLELGDSALYLCASSLVRQGGTSPLHFGNGTRLTVT.

The chain uses TRBV29-1 and TRBJ1-1; 9 bases map to TRBD1. The V segment lost 5 bases and the J segment 6 bases; nucleotides outside the gene matches: 16. The germline CDR1 and CDR2 sequences are SQVTM and ANQGSEA. The CDR3 spans 16 residues. The CDR3 here is CSVPPTPGQGRPEAFF. The DNA of the CDR3 is TGCAGCGTTCCCCCCACGCCGGGACAGGGAAGGCCTGAAGCTTTCTTT.

This chain connects TRBV24-1 to TRBJ2-1, with 7 bases aligning to TRBD1. CDR1 and CDR2 from the germline V gene are KGHDR and SFDVKD. J lost 0 bases, V lost 4 bases, and 17 bases had no gene match. The CDR3 spans 20 residues. CDR3 residues: CATSEPDRARGESSYNEQFF. Written as DNA, the CDR3 is TGTGCCACCAGTGAACCCGACAGGGCTAGGGGAGAAAGCTCCTACAATGAGCAGTTCTTC.

V gene TRBV28 combines with J gene TRBJ1-2; no clear D gene. Germline assignment: CDR1 MDHEN and CDR2 SYDVKM. This CDR3 is built from 15 residues. V was cut by 5 bases and J by 1 base, with 14 bases left in between. The CDR3 sequence: CASSTAARDNYGYTF. CDR3 nucleotide sequence: TGTGCCAGCAGTACCGCAGCGAGAGATAACTATGGCTACACCTTC.

The rearrangement joins TRBV5-6 to TRBJ2-5, with D possibly TRBD2 on 6 matching bases. Trimming took 0 bases from V and 7 from J, leaving 10 bases between them. CDR3 length equals 13 residues. From germline, CDR1 is SGHDT and CDR2 YYEEEE. CDR3 DNA sequence: TGTGCCAGCAGCTTGGGCGGGGTGGGGACCCAGTACTTC. Protein sequence: CASSLGGVGTQYF.

This chain uses TRBV19 with TRBJ1-1, with D tentatively TRBD1 (5 bases). Germline CDR1 is LNHDA and CDR2 is SQIVND (reference sequence). The CDR3 is made up of 13 amino acids. V was shortened by 3 bases and J by 4 bases, with 9 bases between the two germline ends. CDR3: CASSIWGGTEAFF. The CDR3 DNA sequence: TGTGCCAGTAGTATCTGGGGGGGCACTGAAGCTTTCTTT.

The gene calls are TRBV4-1 and TRBJ1-6; TRBD1 matches 7 bases. With 0 bases clipped from V and 2 bases from J, the junction kept 10 bases outside the gene matches. The CDR3 runs 19 residues. Germline V gene lookup returns CDR1 MGHRA and CDR2 YSYEKL. CDR3 DNA sequence: TGCGCCAGCAGCCAAGATCCCCTCGAACAGGGGACCTATAATTCACCCCTCCACTTT. This encodes CASSQDPLEQGTYNSPLHF.

This chain uses TRBV12-3 or TRBV12-4 with TRBJ2-2, with D possibly matching TRBD1 (5 bases). CDR3 length: 13 amino acids. V was shortened by 8 bases and J by 3 bases, with 10 bases between the two germline ends. CDR3 in DNA: TGTGCCAGCCAGGACACCGACACCGGGGAGCTGTTTTTT. It encodes CASQDTDTGELFF.

This chain links TRBV4-2 with TRBJ1-6; 11 bases align to TRBD1. In germline, CDR1 is LGHNA, CDR2 YNFKEQ. The CDR3 is made up of 18 amino acids. V shed 0 bases and J 7 bases; nucleotides not matched to a gene: 8. The CDR3 nucleotides read TGTGCCAGCAGCCAAGAGGAGCTTCGGACAGGGGGCAATTCACCCCTCCACTTT. Translation gives CASSQEELRTGGNSPLHF.

The chain combines TRBV7-6 with TRBJ2-2; D may be TRBD2 (6 bases). In germline, CDR1 is SGHVS, CDR2 FNYEAQ. The CDR3 contains 14 residues. Trimming shortened V by 0 bases and J by 5 bases, and 7 bases separated the two germline ends. The CDR3 DNA reads TGTGCCAGCAGCTTAGCTAGCGGTACCGGGGAGCTGTTTTTT. Translating gives CASSLASGTGELFF.

This clone appeared a single time. The chain recombines TRBV11-2 with TRBJ2-7; no clear D gene. The CDR3 loop spans 13 amino acids. Trimming shortened V by 3 bases and J by 5 bases, and 11 bases separated the two germline ends. The germline V gene encodes CDR1 SGHAT and CDR2 FQNNGV. The CDR3 region is CASSFILGDEQYF. In nucleotides, the CDR3 is TGTGCCAGCAGCTTCATTCTGGGCGACGAGCAGTACTTC.

The chain recombines TRBV28 with TRBJ1-1; TRBD1 agrees at 8 bases. After removal of 8 bases from V and 7 bases from J, the junction contained 24 bases not matched to a gene. Germline V gene lookup returns CDR1 MDHEN and CDR2 SYDVKM. The CDR3 is 18 amino acids. The CDR3 spells CASPRGVGQGGILGEAFF. In DNA form, the CDR3 reads TGTGCCAGCCCACGGGGTGTAGGACAGGGCGGAATCCTGGGTGAAGCTTTCTTT.

The chain is built from TRBV15 and TRBJ2-5; 8 bases match TRBD2. CDR3 length equals 18 residues. The germline V gene has CDR1 LNHNV and CDR2 YYDKDF (reference sequence). With V trimmed by 0 bases and J by 5 bases, 14 bases remained unmatched. The CDR3 sequence is CATSRDPGERGRGETQYF. CDR3 nucleotides: TGTGCCACCAGCAGAGATCCAGGGGAGCGGGGGAGAGGTGAGACCCAGTACTTC.

This chain uses TRBV5-1 with TRBJ2-3, with 9 bases lining up with TRBD2. The germline gives CDR1 SGHRS, CDR2 YFSETQ. The CDR3 is 16 amino acids. The ends lost 1 base at V and 2 bases at J; junction bases unmatched: 5. Here the CDR3 reads CASSLTASGATDTQYF. The CDR3 DNA follows: TGCGCCAGCAGCTTGACCGCTAGCGGGGCCACAGATACGCAGTATTTT.

This clone was picked up one time. The chain couples TRBV10-3 to TRBJ2-1, with D perhaps matching TRBD1 (5 bases). Germline CDR1 ENHRY, CDR2 SYGVKD. The V end was cut by 10 bases, the J end by 8 bases, with 15 bases between. The CDR3 has 12 amino acids. CDR3 DNA: TGTGCCAACTCCAGGAAAGGGGATGAGCAGTTCTTC. This translates into CANSRKGDEQFF.

The chain is built from TRBV12-5 and TRBJ1-2; a weak D match, TRBD1 (6 bases). Germline V lookup: CDR1 LGHNT, CDR2 FRNRAP. Trimming removed 7 bases from V and 7 bases from J, with 16 bases in between. The CDR3 spans 13 residues. The CDR3 DNA is TGTGCTAGTGACCAAACAGGGTTTCTTGGCTACACCTTC. It specifies CASDQTGFLGYTF.

The V call is TRBV20-1, the J call TRBJ2-7; D not certain. Germline CDR1 reads DFQATT; CDR2 reads SNEGSKA (reference sequence). The CDR3 contains 14 residues. The V and J ends lost 6 bases and 0 bases respectively, with 15 bases between them. The CDR3 region is CSASHDSSSYEQYF. The DNA of the CDR3 is TGCAGTGCCAGTCATGACTCAAGCTCCTACGAGCAGTACTTC.

This rearrangement joins TRBV29-1 to TRBJ1-2; D perhaps matches TRBD1 (5 bases). With 7 bases removed from V and 4 bases from J, the gap between germline ends came to 16 bases. The CDR3 is 13 amino acids. CDR1 and CDR2 from the germline V gene are SQVTM and ANQGSEA. The CDR3 sequence: CSAPSRVGYGYTF. Here the CDR3 DNA reads TGCAGCGCCCCCTCCAGGGTTGGCTATGGCTACACCTTC.

This clone was observed a single time. J is TRBJ1-4 and V is TRBV27; TRBD1 agrees at 10 bases. Germline lookup yields CDR1 MNHEY and CDR2 SMNVEV (reference sequence). CDR3 length equals 15 residues. V was clipped by 3 bases and J by 7 bases; unmatched bases: 5. DNA for the CDR3: TGTGCCAGCAGTTTCTCCGGACAGGGGGGTGAAAAACTGTTTTTT. Its translation is CASSFSGQGGEKLFF.

In this sample, this clone turned up once. The V and J genes are TRBV6-5 and TRBJ1-2, with D unresolved. The length of the CDR3 is 13 residues. The ends were cut back, 6 bases at V and 6 bases at J, with 14 bases in the middle. Germline V gene lookup returns CDR1 MNHEY and CDR2 SVGAGI. The CDR3 spells CASSKSSPNGYTF. Written as DNA, the CDR3 is TGTGCCAGCAGCAAGAGTAGTCCCAATGGCTACACCTTC.